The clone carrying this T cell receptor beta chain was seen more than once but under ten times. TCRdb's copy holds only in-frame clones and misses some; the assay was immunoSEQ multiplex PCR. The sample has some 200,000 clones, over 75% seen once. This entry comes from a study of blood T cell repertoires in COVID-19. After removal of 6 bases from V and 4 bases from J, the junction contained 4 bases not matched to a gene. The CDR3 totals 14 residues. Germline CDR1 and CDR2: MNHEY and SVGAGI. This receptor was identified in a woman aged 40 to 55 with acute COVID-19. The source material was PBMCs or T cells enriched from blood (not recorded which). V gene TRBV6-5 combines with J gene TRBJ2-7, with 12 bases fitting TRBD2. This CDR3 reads CASRTGTSGYEQYF. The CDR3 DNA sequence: TGTGCCAGCAGAACCGGGACTAGCGGGTACGAGCAGTACTTC.